The rows below give T cell receptor beta chains drawn from one sample of a study of cytomegalovirus exposure and HLA in healthy donors. The method was immunoSEQ multiplex PCR; TCRdb's version includes in-frame clones alone and lacks a portion of them. The sample contains about 140,000 clones, approximately 80% of which appear only once. Input material: PBMCs. The receptors originated from a male donor in good health and CMV-seronegative. Both conserved end residues are part of each CDR3. Each record gives: J gene, D gene, clone size, V gene, CDR3 DNA, CDR3 protein. A D gene is named only where the DNA matches it firmly. Rows may omit the clone size; those that give it use once, few, many or a size class.

TRBJ2-2 - - TRBV9 TGTGCCAGCAGCGTAGCAGGGGGGATTGGGGAGCTGTTTTTT CASSVAGGIGELFF
TRBJ1-2 TRBD1 - TRBV10-3 TGTGCCATCACCCCCCGTGAGACAGGGGAAGGCTACACCTTC CAITPRETGEGYTF
TRBJ1-1 TRBD1 - TRBV13 TGTGCCAGCAGCTTAGGACAGGGGACTGAAGCTTTCTTT CASSLGQGTEAFF
TRBJ1-3 - - TRBV4-1 TGCGCCAGCAGCCAAGGAGGGCGGGGCAGGCGGTTCGGAAACACCATATATTTT CASSQGGRGRRFGNTIYF
TRBJ1-1 - - TRBV6-5 TGTGCCAGCAGTTACGGGGGCACGAACACTGAAGCTTTCTTT CASSYGGTNTEAFF
TRBJ2-7 - - TRBV5-1 TGCGCCAGCAGCTCGGACTACTACGAGCAGTACTTC CASSSDYYEQYF
TRBJ1-2 TRBD1 once TRBV27 TGTGCCAGCAGTCGACAGGGCACGGGGGGCTACACCTTC CASSRQGTGGYTF
TRBJ1-2 TRBD1 - TRBV10-3 TGTGCCATCAGTATTTTGGGACAGATGGAAGGCTACACCTTC CAISILGQMEGYTF
TRBJ1-4 - - TRBV7-2 TGTGCCAGCAGCTCTCTACGGGGGTCTAATGAAAAACTGTTTTTT CASSSLRGSNEKLFF
TRBJ2-5 TRBD2 - TRBV30 TGTGCCTGGAGTTTGGGACTAGCGGGTTTTCAAGAGACCCAGTACTTC CAWSLGLAGFQETQYF
TRBJ2-1 - few TRBV10-3 TGTGCCATCAGTGAGTCACGCGATAGTGAGCAGTTCTTC CAISESRDSEQFF
TRBJ1-1 TRBD1 - TRBV19 TGTGCCAGTAGCTGGACAGGGGGGGACACTGAAGCTTTCTTT CASSWTGGDTEAFF